The text below deals with one T cell receptor beta chain. Enrollment of patients from Seattle took place during active infection, with longitudinal follow-up. The data originate from a study of blood T cell repertoires in COVID-19. The overall study: PBMCs, B-cell-depleted T cells, or T cells provided the cDNA or gDNA that made up the material.

Germline assignment: CDR1 ENHRY and CDR2 SYGVKD. This CDR3 contains 16 residues. Trimming stripped 5 bases from V and 2 bases from J, with 16 bases between. The assay was immunoSEQ multiplex PCR, and TCRdb's table has in-frame clones only and misses some. The top ten clones hold 0.75% to 1% of a sample with fewer than 250,000 clones, roughly 90% of them seen once. Sequenced sample: peripheral blood. This receptor was identified in a man aged 55 to 69 with COVID-19, enrolled during active disease. V usage is TRBV10-3 and J usage is TRBJ2-1; tentative D call: TRBD1 (6 bases). The DNA of the CDR3 is TGTGCCATCAGTACGACAGGTAAGCAAACCTACAATGAGCAGTTCTTC. As protein: CAISTTGKQTYNEQFF.